A selection of T cell receptor beta chains follows, all from one sample in a study of Graves' ophthalmopathy and Graves' hyperthyroidism. MiXCR, applied by TCRdb to the multiplex PCR reads, yields one record per CDR3 protein. The repertoire holds 500,000 to 800,000 distinct CDR3 sequences, with over 40% as singletons. Sequencing used peripheral blood. The receptors shown here come from an adult man with Graves' ophthalmopathy. The CDR3 runs from the conserved cysteine through the conserved F or W. The order of the fields is CDR3 DNA, CDR3 protein, clone size, V gene, J gene, D gene. A D gene is named only where the DNA matches it firmly. Clone size is stated in some rows and not others, as once, few, many or a class when expanded.

CDR3 DNA: TGTGCCAGTAGTACGGGTCCCGAGAACACCGGGGAGCTGTTTTTT
CDR3 protein: CASSTGPENTGELFF
clone size: few
V gene: TRBV7-9
J gene: TRBJ2-2
D gene: .

CDR3 DNA: TGTGCCAGCAGTTCACGGACCCAAAATGGAAACACCATATATTTT
CDR3 protein: CASSSRTQNGNTIYF
clone size: few
V gene: TRBV12-3/TRBV12-4
J gene: TRBJ1-3
D gene: .

CDR3 DNA: TGTGCCAGCAGCTTAGGAGGAGCCAGCCGTGTGGAGACCCAGTACTTC
CDR3 protein: CASSLGGASRVETQYF
clone size: .
V gene: TRBV11-2
J gene: TRBJ2-5
D gene: .

CDR3 DNA: TGCGCCAGCAGCTTGGGAGCAGGAGCTGGGGTGGCTAACTATGGCTACACCTTC
CDR3 protein: CASSLGAGAGVANYGYTF
clone size: few
V gene: TRBV5-1
J gene: TRBJ1-2
D gene: .

CDR3 DNA: TGCAGTGCCCATGTCAGGGACTACGAGCAGTACTTC
CDR3 protein: CSAHVRDYEQYF
clone size: .
V gene: TRBV20-1
J gene: TRBJ2-7
D gene: .

CDR3 DNA: TGCGCCAGCAGCCTTAGCGTCCCGACAGGGGGATACGAGCAGTACTTC
CDR3 protein: CASSLSVPTGGYEQYF
clone size: many
V gene: TRBV4-3
J gene: TRBJ2-7
D gene: TRBD1

CDR3 DNA: TGTACCAGCAACTATAACAGGGACACTGAAGCTTTCTTT
CDR3 protein: CTSNYNRDTEAFF
clone size: .
V gene: TRBV7-2
J gene: TRBJ1-1
D gene: .

CDR3 DNA: TGTGCCAGCAGCTTGGGTCCGTTGGGTGAGCAGTACTTC
CDR3 protein: CASSLGPLGEQYF
clone size: many
V gene: TRBV5-6
J gene: TRBJ2-7
D gene: .

CDR3 DNA: TGCCACTACGGACAGGGCAGGGAGCCCCAGTACTTC
CDR3 protein: CHYGQGREPQYF
clone size: .
V gene: TRBV29-1
J gene: TRBJ2-5
D gene: TRBD1

CDR3 DNA: TGTGCCAGCAGTGATGGGACTAGCAACAGAGGCGAGCAGTACTTC
CDR3 protein: CASSDGTSNRGEQYF
clone size: many
V gene: TRBV2
J gene: TRBJ2-7
D gene: TRBD2

CDR3 DNA: TGCAGTGCTAGTAGAGCAGGGGGCGCGTTAAGTGGGGAGCTGTTTTTT
CDR3 protein: CSASRAGGALSGELFF
clone size: .
V gene: TRBV20-1
J gene: TRBJ2-2
D gene: TRBD1

CDR3 DNA: TGTGCCATCAGTGGGACGGCGAACACTGAAAAACTGTTTTTT
CDR3 protein: CAISGTANTEKLFF
clone size: once
V gene: TRBV10-3
J gene: TRBJ1-4
D gene: .

CDR3 DNA: TGTGCCAGCAGCCTAGGAACAGGGGGCTGGCAGACCCAGTACTTC
CDR3 protein: CASSLGTGGWQTQYF
clone size: many
V gene: TRBV7-2
J gene: TRBJ2-5
D gene: TRBD1

CDR3 DNA: TGTGCCAGCAGAGAGGACAGGGGCGACGCTTTCTTT
CDR3 protein: CASREDRGDAFF
clone size: few
V gene: TRBV10-3
J gene: TRBJ1-1
D gene: TRBD1

CDR3 DNA: TGTGCCAGCAGTGTCCAACAGGGAGGCGAGCAGTTCTTC
CDR3 protein: CASSVQQGGEQFF
clone size: .
V gene: TRBV2
J gene: TRBJ2-1
D gene: .

CDR3 DNA: TGTGCCAGTAGTACCTTCCACGGGGCGGGGGGCACTGAAGCTTTCTTT
CDR3 protein: CASSTFHGAGGTEAFF
clone size: few
V gene: TRBV19
J gene: TRBJ1-1
D gene: .

CDR3 DNA: TGTGCCAGCAGCCAAGATTCGCAGTCTAATGAAAATCAGCCCCAGCATTTT
CDR3 protein: CASSQDSQSNENQPQHF
clone size: .
V gene: TRBV7-2
J gene: TRBJ1-5
D gene: .

CDR3 DNA: TGTGCCAGCAGCAACCCTATAACAGGAGAAAGGGGCTACACCTTC
CDR3 protein: CASSNPITGERGYTF
clone size: .
V gene: TRBV7-9
J gene: TRBJ1-2
D gene: .

CDR3 DNA: TGCGCCAGCAGCCTCGTGACAGGGAGGCAGCCCCAGCATTTT
CDR3 protein: CASSLVTGRQPQHF
clone size: many
V gene: TRBV4-1
J gene: TRBJ1-5
D gene: TRBD1

CDR3 DNA: TGTGCCAGCAGTCCTCGACAGGGCCTGAGAAACACCATATATTTT
CDR3 protein: CASSPRQGLRNTIYF
clone size: many
V gene: TRBV12-3/TRBV12-4
J gene: TRBJ1-3
D gene: TRBD1

CDR3 DNA: TGTGCCAGCAGGCTCGACAGGGGTTCCACCTACGAGCAGTACTTC
CDR3 protein: CASRLDRGSTYEQYF
clone size: .
V gene: TRBV27
J gene: TRBJ2-7
D gene: TRBD1

CDR3 DNA: TGTGCCAGCAGCTTCTACAGGGACGAAGAGACCCAGTACTTC
CDR3 protein: CASSFYRDEETQYF
clone size: .
V gene: TRBV7-9
J gene: TRBJ2-5
D gene: .

CDR3 DNA: TGTGCCAGCAGCGTACAGTCAGGGGAGGATGAGCAGTTCTTC
CDR3 protein: CASSVQSGEDEQFF
clone size: .
V gene: TRBV25-1
J gene: TRBJ2-1
D gene: .

CDR3 DNA: TGCAGTGCTAGAGAGGGGCGTCAGGGAGTTGGCACTGAAGCTTTCTTT
CDR3 protein: CSAREGRQGVGTEAFF
clone size: few
V gene: TRBV20-1
J gene: TRBJ1-1
D gene: .

CDR3 DNA: TGCGCCAGCAGCGCCGGGACAGGGTCCCGGGAGACCCAGTACTTC
CDR3 protein: CASSAGTGSRETQYF
clone size: .
V gene: TRBV5-1
J gene: TRBJ2-5
D gene: TRBD1

CDR3 DNA: TGTGCCAGCAGCAATGAGGACGGCTATGGCTACACCTTC
CDR3 protein: CASSNEDGYGYTF
clone size: few
V gene: TRBV27
J gene: TRBJ1-2
D gene: .

CDR3 DNA: TGTGCCACCAGTGCGACAGGGAGCACTGAAAAACTGTTTTTT
CDR3 protein: CATSATGSTEKLFF
clone size: .
V gene: TRBV24-1
J gene: TRBJ1-4
D gene: TRBD1

CDR3 DNA: TGTGCCATCAGGGGACAGTATGGCTACACCTTC
CDR3 protein: CAIRGQYGYTF
clone size: .
V gene: TRBV10-3
J gene: TRBJ1-2
D gene: TRBD1

CDR3 DNA: TGTGCCAGCAGTTTAAGGGACAGCGGCGAGCAGTACTTC
CDR3 protein: CASSLRDSGEQYF
clone size: few
V gene: TRBV27
J gene: TRBJ2-7
D gene: TRBD1

CDR3 DNA: TGTGCCAGTAGTACCTCAAACGAGATGGATGGCTACACCTTC
CDR3 protein: CASSTSNEMDGYTF
clone size: many
V gene: TRBV19
J gene: TRBJ1-2
D gene: .

CDR3 DNA: TGTGCCTGGAGTCCTACAGGGGAGGAGACCCAGTACTTC
CDR3 protein: CAWSPTGEETQYF
clone size: .
V gene: TRBV30
J gene: TRBJ2-5
D gene: TRBD1

CDR3 DNA: TGTGCCAGCAGTGCAACTCGGACAGGGAACAATCAGCCCCAGCATTTT
CDR3 protein: CASSATRTGNNQPQHF
clone size: .
V gene: TRBV2
J gene: TRBJ1-5
D gene: TRBD1

CDR3 DNA: TGTGCCAGCAGCCAGGGACTAGCGGGGGGGCTGGAGACCCAGTACTTC
CDR3 protein: CASSQGLAGGLETQYF
clone size: few
V gene: TRBV7-9
J gene: TRBJ2-5
D gene: TRBD2

CDR3 DNA: TGTGCCATCAGTGACAGGACGGGAGTCGAGACCCAGTACTTC
CDR3 protein: CAISDRTGVETQYF
clone size: .
V gene: TRBV10-3
J gene: TRBJ2-5
D gene: .

CDR3 DNA: TGCGCCAGCAGCGATCCGGGACAGGGTATCGGGTCCCTCCACTTT
CDR3 protein: CASSDPGQGIGSLHF
clone size: .
V gene: TRBV4-3
J gene: TRBJ1-6
D gene: TRBD1

CDR3 DNA: TGTGCCAGCAGTTCGCCCGGAGGAAATGAAAAACTGTTTTTT
CDR3 protein: CASSSPGGNEKLFF
clone size: many
V gene: TRBV6-6
J gene: TRBJ1-4
D gene: .